This passage covers 29 T cell receptor beta chains from one sample sequenced in a study of CD4 T cells in relation to SARS-CoV-2 and coronaviruses. Here immunoSEQ multiplex PCR was the method, and the copy in TCRdb shows in-frame clones only, minus some. This table has 60,000 to 80,000 clones, about 89% appearing once. CD4+ T cells from unexposed donors were obtained before the COVID-19 pandemic (2011-2018). The specimen was memory CD4+ T cells from PBMCs. The receptor set was obtained from a human donor in good health.

The gene calls are TRBV7-2 and TRBJ1-2, with D perhaps matching TRBD1 (6 bases). The germline gives CDR1 SGHTA, CDR2 FQGNSA. Trimming took off 3 bases at V and 8 bases at J, with 28 bases between the two ends. The CDR3 is made up of 18 amino acids. For the CDR3, the DNA is TGTGCCAGCAGCTTGTGGGGGGAAACAGGGATCAGTGGGGAGGGCTACACCTTC. It specifies CASSLWGETGISGEGYTF. The complete variable domain, with remaining parts taken from reference TRBV7-2 and TRBJ1-2, reads GAGVSQSPSNKVTEKGKDVELRCDPISGHTALYWYRQSLGQGLEFLIYFQGNSAPDKSGLPSDRFSAERTGGSVSTLTIQRTQQEDSAVYLCASSLWGETGISGEGYTFGSGTRLTVV.

This chain links TRBV6-1 with TRBJ1-4; the D gene is possibly TRBD1 (5 bases). V lost 3 bases and J 8 bases, leaving 19 bases between the germline ends. CDR1 is MNHNS and CDR2 is SASEGT in the germline V gene. The CDR3 extends over 16 amino acids. This chain's CDR3 is CASSEFAGAGWEKLFF. In DNA, the CDR3 is TGTGCCAGCAGTGAGTTCGCCGGGGCAGGGTGGGAAAAACTGTTTTTT.

This clone was seen only once. This chain connects TRBV27 to TRBJ1-6; TRBD1 matches at 7 bases. CDR3 length: 13 amino acids. V shed 3 bases, J shed 10 bases, and the junction held 3 bases outside the gene matches. Germline V gene sequence: CDR1 MNHEY, CDR2 SMNVEV (reference sequence). The CDR3 is CASSFDRESPLHF. Here the CDR3 DNA reads TGTGCCAGCAGTTTCGACAGGGAGTCACCCCTCCACTTT.

The V call is TRBV10-3, the J call TRBJ2-7; 7 bases match TRBD2. The germline gives CDR1 ENHRY, CDR2 SYGVKD. This CDR3 has 16 amino acids. With V trimmed by 5 bases and J by 1 base, 11 bases remained unmatched. The CDR3 sequence: CAISQRGEGISYEQYF. In DNA form, the CDR3 reads TGTGCCATCAGTCAACGGGGGGAGGGGATTTCCTACGAGCAGTACTTC.

The chain is built from TRBV14 and TRBJ2-3, with D possibly matching TRBD2 (5 bases). This CDR3 comprises 14 residues. Germline V gene sequence: CDR1 SGHDN, CDR2 FVKESK. V was trimmed by 3 bases and J by 5 bases, leaving 12 bases between them. This CDR3 is CASSQSGVLDTQYF. The CDR3 DNA is TGTGCCAGCAGCCAGTCCGGGGTTTTAGATACGCAGTATTTT. The full variable domain, completed using reference TRBV14 and TRBJ2-3, is EAGVTQFPSHSVIEKGQTVTLRCDPISGHDNLYWYRRVMGKEIKFLLHFVKESKQDESGMPNNRFLAERTGGTYSTLKVQPAELEDSGVYFCASSQSGVLDTQYFGPGTRLTVL.

In this sample, this clone turned up a few times. The V call is TRBV7-2, the J call TRBJ1-6; 7 bases agree with TRBD1. The germline V gene encodes CDR1 SGHTA and CDR2 FQGNSA. The CDR3 length is 15 residues. Trimming at V came to 2 bases and at J to 9 bases, leaving 7 bases not matched to a gene. This CDR3 is CASSLQGQLFSPLHF. For the CDR3, the DNA is TGTGCCAGCAGCTTACAGGGACAGCTTTTTTCACCCCTCCACTTT.

This chain links TRBV10-3 with TRBJ2-7, with a tentative D call TRBD1 (5 bases). V was shortened by 7 bases and J by 6 bases, with 10 bases between the two germline ends. The CDR3 contains 11 residues. Germline V gives CDR1 ENHRY, CDR2 SYGVKD. CDR3 amino acids: CAITREGEQYF. CDR3 coding DNA: TGTGCCATCACCAGGGAAGGCGAGCAGTACTTC.

V and J are TRBV5-4 and TRBJ1-6; 7 bases are shared with TRBD1. J was trimmed by 7 bases and V by 0 bases; bases with no gene match: 7. CDR3 length: 16 amino acids. CDR1 SGHNT and CDR2 YYREEE come from the germline V gene (reference sequence). For the CDR3, the DNA is TGTGCCAGCAGCTTGGAGGGGGCCTACCCCAATTCACCCCTCCACTTT. Residues: CASSLEGAYPNSPLHF.

The J gene is TRBJ2-2, the V gene TRBV28, with 8 nucleotides matching TRBD1. CDR1 MDHEN and CDR2 SYDVKM come from the germline V gene. The CDR3 is made up of 14 amino acids. The junction had 4 bases not matched to a gene; V was cut back by 6 bases and J by 4 bases. The CDR3 DNA sequence: TGTGCCAGCAGAAGACAGGGGAGCACCGGGGAGCTGTTTTTT. It is translated as CASRRQGSTGELFF.

The gene calls are TRBV5-5 and TRBJ1-1; no clear D gene. V shed 5 bases and J shed 2 bases, with 10 bases lying between them. CDR1 is SGHKS, CDR2 YYEKEE, per germline (reference sequence). CDR3 length: 13 residues. The DNA for the CDR3 is TGTGCCAGCAGTCTCACAGCTAACACTGAAGCTTTCTTT. Residues: CASSLTANTEAFF.

The chain carries TRBV6-2 or TRBV6-3 and TRBJ2-7; TRBD1 matches 9 bases. The germline CDR1 and CDR2 sequences are MNHEY and SVGEGT. The CDR3 has 16 residues. Losses at the gene ends were 6 bases for V and 6 bases for J; bases not matched to a gene: 15. CDR3: CASSPTVSATGGEQYF. CDR3 nucleotide sequence: TGTGCCAGCAGCCCCACTGTTTCCGCGACAGGGGGCGAGCAGTACTTC.

The chain carries TRBV5-1 and TRBJ1-5; a weak D match, TRBD1 (6 bases). CDR3 length: 19 amino acids. V shed 4 bases and J shed 5 bases, with 28 bases lying between them. The germline CDR1 and CDR2 sequences are SGHRS and YFSETQ. The CDR3 loop reads CASSRYTILRGDRDQPQHF. CDR3 nucleotides: TGCGCCAGCAGCCGATACACCATCTTGAGGGGGGATCGGGATCAGCCCCAGCATTTT.

V is TRBV5-1 and J is TRBJ1-6; D gene unclear. This CDR3 comprises 16 residues. V gave up 3 bases and J gave up 5 bases, with 15 bases separating them. Per germline, CDR1 SGHRS and CDR2 YFSETQ. The CDR3 sequence is CASSSSGTANNSPLHF. As DNA, the CDR3 is TGCGCCAGCAGCTCCTCGGGAACAGCGAATAATTCACCCCTCCACTTT. Complete variable domain (other parts from reference TRBV5-1 and TRBJ1-6): KAGVTQTPRYLIKTRGQQVTLSCSPISGHRSVSWYQQTPGQGLQFLFEYFSETQRNKGNFPGRFSGRQFSNSRSEMNVSTLELGDSALYLCASSSSGTANNSPLHFGNGTRLTVT.

The J gene is TRBJ2-1, the V gene TRBV5-1, with D maybe TRBD1 (6 bases). Germline loops: CDR1 SGHRS, CDR2 YFSETQ. V was cut by 3 bases and J by 4 bases, with 11 bases left in between. The CDR3 length is 14 residues. The DNA for the CDR3 is TGCGCCAGCAGCTCAGGACAGCCATACAATGAGCAGTTCTTC. Protein product: CASSSGQPYNEQFF.

This clone has a handful of counts. V gene TRBV7-2 combines with J gene TRBJ1-5; 7 nucleotides match TRBD1. Losses at the gene ends were 4 bases for V and 5 bases for J; bases not matched to a gene: 5. In germline, CDR1 is SGHTA, CDR2 FQGNSA. The CDR3 has 14 residues. The CDR3 here is CASSSDREHQPQHF. The DNA of the CDR3 is TGTGCCAGCAGCTCTGACAGGGAACATCAGCCCCAGCATTTT.

This clone came up a few times. V is TRBV19 and J is TRBJ2-2, with TRBD2 as a possible D gene (5 bases). Per germline, CDR1 LNHDA and CDR2 SQIVND (reference sequence). The CDR3 extends over 14 amino acids. V was shortened by 6 bases and J by 6 bases, with 14 bases between the two germline ends. The chain's CDR3 is CASRRPGGAGELFF. DNA of the CDR3: TGTGCCAGTAGGCGACCTGGAGGCGCCGGGGAGCTGTTTTTT.

This clone showed up just a few times. This chain links TRBV10-1 with TRBJ1-5, with D perhaps matching TRBD1 (5 bases). V was trimmed by 6 bases and J by 6 bases, leaving 30 bases between them. From germline, CDR1 is WNHNN and CDR2 SYGVQD (reference sequence). The CDR3 loop spans 19 amino acids. CDR3 in DNA: TGCGCCAGCAGCAAAGGGGCTCGCCTATTTTGCCCTTTACTTCAGCCCCAGCATTTT. Its translation is CASSKGARLFCPLLQPQHF.

The V call is TRBV7-9, the J call TRBJ2-1; D remains unclear. The CDR3 has 18 residues. The V and J ends lost 4 bases and 0 bases respectively, with 19 bases between them. The germline CDR1 and CDR2 sequences are SEHNR and FQNEAQ (reference sequence). Here the CDR3 reads CASSWLDWQSSSYNEQFF. In DNA, the CDR3 is TGTGCCAGCAGCTGGCTAGACTGGCAATCAAGCTCCTACAATGAGCAGTTCTTC.

This clone came up once. This rearrangement joins TRBV29-1 to TRBJ1-5; D is uncertain. Looked up from germline, CDR1 is SQVTM and CDR2 is ANQGSEA. The CDR3 runs to 14 residues. With 4 bases removed from V and 0 bases from J, the gap between germline ends came to 10 bases. CDR3 DNA: TGCAGCGTTGTATTCCCATATAGCAATCAGCCCCAGCATTTT. Translating gives CSVVFPYSNQPQHF.

This clone has only one observation. The genes are TRBV11-3 and TRBJ2-5; 7 nucleotides line up with TRBD2. The germline V gene has CDR1 SGHNT and CDR2 YENEEA. V was clipped by 5 bases and J by 5 bases; unmatched bases: 14. The CDR3 contains 16 residues. The CDR3 here is CASSPGEASGAETQYF. The CDR3 bases are TGTGCCAGCAGCCCCGGGGAGGCTAGCGGTGCGGAGACCCAGTACTTC.

The chain is built from TRBV29-1 and TRBJ2-3; the D gene is possibly TRBD2 (5 bases). CDR3 length equals 14 residues. Trimming took 6 bases from V and 3 from J, leaving 16 bases between them. The germline CDR1 and CDR2 sequences are SQVTM and ANQGSEA. The CDR3 DNA reads as TGCAGCGTAGATTACGGGGATGCGACAGATACGCAGTATTTT. It encodes CSVDYGDATDTQYF.

This rearrangement joins TRBV6-1 to TRBJ1-4, with TRBD1 as a possible D gene (5 bases). The V gene's germline CDR1 is MNHNS and CDR2 SASEGT. The CDR3 has 16 residues. Trimming took off 1 base at V and 2 bases at J, with 11 bases between the two ends. CDR3 nucleotide sequence: TGTGCCAGCAGTGAAGTGTCAGGGAGGACTAATGAAAAACTGTTTTTT. Its translation: CASSEVSGRTNEKLFF.

This chain uses TRBV11-2 with TRBJ2-7; TRBD1 matches 11 bases. The V segment lost 5 bases and the J segment 2 bases; nucleotides outside the gene matches: 11. This CDR3 is 17 amino acids long. Germline V gene lookup returns CDR1 SGHAT and CDR2 FQNNGV. CDR3 nucleotide sequence: TGTGCCAGCAGCCCTCTAAAAGCGGGACAGGGGGCCTACGAGCAGTACTTC. Amino acids: CASSPLKAGQGAYEQYF.

This chain connects TRBV7-9 to TRBJ2-7; 8 bases align to TRBD1. Germline CDR1 reads SEHNR; CDR2 reads FQNEAQ (reference sequence). The ends lost 1 base at V and 2 bases at J; junction bases unmatched: 7. The CDR3 is 16 amino acids. Written as DNA, the CDR3 is TGTGCCAGCAGCTTAGTCGGGCTACAGGGGGCCTACGAGCAGTACTTC. Protein: CASSLVGLQGAYEQYF.

The rearrangement uses TRBV7-9 and TRBJ2-1, with TRBD1 identical over 7 bases. Germline V lookup: CDR1 SEHNR, CDR2 FQNEAQ (reference sequence). V lost 8 bases to trimming and J lost 8 bases; unmatched junction nucleotides: 6. This CDR3 is built from 12 residues. The CDR3 protein is CASEGGGYEQFF. The CDR3 coding sequence is TGTGCCAGCGAAGGGGGCGGGTATGAGCAGTTCTTC.

The V call is TRBV9, the J call TRBJ1-1; tentatively, D is TRBD1 (6 bases). The germline gives CDR1 SGDLS, CDR2 YYNGEE. This CDR3 spans 14 amino acids. V lost 4 bases and J 6 bases, leaving 16 bases between the germline ends. In nucleotides, the CDR3 is TGTGCCAGCAGCCCCTTGTCAGGGGTCTCTGAAGCTTTCTTT. Translation gives CASSPLSGVSEAFF.

The chain is built from TRBV28 and TRBJ1-5, with TRBD1 as a possible D gene (5 bases). The V end lost 6 bases, the J end lost 7 bases, and 16 bases lay between the germline ends. The germline V gene has CDR1 MDHEN and CDR2 SYDVKM. The CDR3 is made up of 14 amino acids. The CDR3 here is CASSLLGEWQPQHF. The CDR3 region has the DNA TGTGCCAGCAGCCTGCTGGGGGAATGGCAGCCCCAGCATTTT.

This rearrangement joins TRBV19 to TRBJ2-1; D might be TRBD1 (5 bases). Germline V gives CDR1 LNHDA, CDR2 SQIVND (reference sequence). The CDR3 sequence is 15 residues long. V lost 1 base to trimming and J lost 6 bases, with 13 bases between them. The CDR3 bases are TGTGCCAGTAGTATAGGGGGCTCGGACGGCAATGAGCAGTTCTTC. As protein: CASSIGGSDGNEQFF.

This chain joins TRBV6-5 and TRBJ1-2; D unclear. The CDR3 extends over 13 amino acids. Germline lookup yields CDR1 MNHEY and CDR2 SVGAGI. V was shortened by 5 bases and J by 7 bases, with 14 bases between the two germline ends. CDR3 amino acids: CASSPLRTLGYTF. CDR3 nucleotides: TGTGCCAGCAGTCCCCTCCGGACTCTTGGCTACACCTTC.